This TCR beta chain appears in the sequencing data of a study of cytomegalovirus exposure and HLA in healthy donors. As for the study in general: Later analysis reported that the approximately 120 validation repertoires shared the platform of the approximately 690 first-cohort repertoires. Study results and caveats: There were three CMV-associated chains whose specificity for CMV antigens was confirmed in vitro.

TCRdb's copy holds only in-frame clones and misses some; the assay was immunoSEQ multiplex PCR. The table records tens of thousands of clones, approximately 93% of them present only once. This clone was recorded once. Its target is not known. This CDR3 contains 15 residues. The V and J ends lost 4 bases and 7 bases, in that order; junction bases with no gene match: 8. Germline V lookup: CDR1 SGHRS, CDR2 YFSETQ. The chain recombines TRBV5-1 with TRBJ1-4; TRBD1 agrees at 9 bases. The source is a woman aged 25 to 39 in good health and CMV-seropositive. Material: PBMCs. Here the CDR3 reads CASSNPGQGSEKLFF. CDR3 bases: TGCGCCAGCAGCAACCCGGGACAGGGCAGTGAAAAACTGTTTTTT.